The T cell receptor beta chain under discussion was sequenced for a study of cytomegalovirus exposure and HLA in healthy donors. Study findings and constraints: The study listed some 160 cytomegalovirus-associated TCR beta chains.

At sampling all donors were nominally healthy, likely with unrecorded immune exposures. This CDR3 region has 14 residues. Trimming cost V 5 bases and J 5 bases; bases outside gene matches: 8. In germline, CDR1 is LNHDA, CDR2 SQIVND (reference sequence). Notes on this clone: Its antigen remains unknown.

Vbeta (60) and Jbeta (13) primers were used in the PCR. Measured with immunoSEQ multiplex PCR; TCRdb has only the in-frame clones, and not every one. The table includes approximately 190,000 clones, about four fifths detected once. The sequence was collected from a woman in her forties or fifties in good health and CMV-seropositive. Specimen: PBMCs. V and J are TRBV19 and TRBJ1-1; TRBD1 matches at 7 bases. In nucleotides, the CDR3 is TGTGCCAGTAGTGTCCACAGGGGATGGACTGAAGCTTTCTTT. Amino acid sequence: CASSVHRGWTEAFF.